These T cell receptor beta chains were read from a single sample in a study of OX40 agonist ivuxolimab in advanced cancers. Measured with immunoSEQ multiplex PCR; TCRdb has only the in-frame clones, and not every one. The table records around 38,000 clones, 80% to 85% of them present only once. The material was CD4+ or CD8+ T cells sorted from blood, obtained in a trial of the OX40 agonist ivuxolimab. Every receptor here comes from an adult with an advanced solid tumor such as melanoma, head and neck, liver or kidney cancer. CDR3s include the opening cysteine and the closing phenylalanine or tryptophan. D genes are given only for firm matches. Some rows mark clone size as missing; the rest say once, few, many or name a class of expanded clone.

>NA|TRBJ1-2|TRBD1|TRBV19
TGTGCCAGTAGAGTCCAGGGGGCCGGCTACACCTTC
CASRVQGAGYTF
>NA|TRBJ2-7|TRBD2|TRBV7-2
TGTGCCAGCAGCTCACTAAGGCTAGCGGGTAGCGAGCAGTACTTC
CASSSLRLAGSEQYF
>NA|TRBJ2-3|TRBD2|TRBV7-6
TGTGCCAGCAGCCCCCAGCCAGATTCAGCGGGGGGGAATACGCAGTATTTT
CASSPQPDSAGGNTQYF
>NA|TRBJ1-5|TRBD1|TRBV7-9
TGTGCCAGCAGCCGGACAGGGATGAACCAGCCCCAGCATTTT
CASSRTGMNQPQHF
>NA|TRBJ1-2|NA|TRBV11-2
TGTGCCAGCAGCGGGTATCGGGACGCCGATGGCTACACCTTC
CASSGYRDADGYTF
>NA|TRBJ2-1|NA|TRBV27
TGTGCCAGCAGTCGCACAGGGAGGACTGAGCAGTTCTTC
CASSRTGRTEQFF
>NA|TRBJ2-1|NA|TRBV9
TGTGCCAGCAGCGTAGAGAGGGGCCCCTACAATGAGCAGTTCTTC
CASSVERGPYNEQFF
>NA|TRBJ2-7|NA|TRBV28
TGTGCCAGCAGTTTCCCCGGGACTCCTCCCTACGAGCAGTACTTC
CASSFPGTPPYEQYF
>NA|TRBJ1-1|NA|TRBV28
TGTGCCAGCAGTAAAGGCGTGTTGGCGCTCACTGAAGCTTTCTTT
CASSKGVLALTEAFF
>NA|TRBJ2-5|NA|TRBV2
TGTGCCAGCAGTACGACTAGACTCTTTCAAGAGACCCAGTACTTC
CASSTTRLFQETQYF
>NA|TRBJ2-7|NA|TRBV30
TGTGCCTGGACGAGAGGGCCGCCCAACGAGCAGTACTTC
CAWTRGPPNEQYF
>NA|TRBJ1-5|NA|TRBV6-5
TGTGCCGTCTCGGGGGGGGCACTTCAGCCCCAGCATTTT
CAVSGGALQPQHF
>NA|TRBJ1-3|TRBD1|TRBV7-3
TGTGCCAGCAGCTTAAGGCAGGGGGCTTTTGGAAACACCATATATTTT
CASSLRQGAFGNTIYF
>few|TRBJ1-4|TRBD1|TRBV19
TGTGCCAGTAGTAAATTGGGACAGGGTGGCGAAAAACTGTTTTTT
CASSKLGQGGEKLFF
>few|TRBJ2-2|NA|TRBV5-1
TGCGCCAGCAGCTTGGATCGACTTTCTGTGGGAGCCCGCACCGGGGAGCTGTTTTTT
CASSLDRLSVGARTGELFF
>NA|TRBJ1-2|NA|TRBV7-3
TGTGCCAGCAGCTTAAGTGGCAGGGGTATGGGTGGCTACACCTTC
CASSLSGRGMGGYTF
>NA|TRBJ1-2|TRBD1|TRBV5-4
TGTGCCAGCAGCTTGGCTGGGACAGGGTTTGTTGGTGGCTACACCTTC
CASSLAGTGFVGGYTF
>NA|TRBJ1-1|NA|TRBV19
TGTGCCAGTAGTGGCCGGGGCCCTGGGAACACTGAAGCTTTCTTT
CASSGRGPGNTEAFF
>NA|TRBJ2-7|TRBD1|TRBV7-6
TGTGCCAGCAGCATAGGGACAGGGCCCTACGAGCAGTACTTC
CASSIGTGPYEQYF
>few|TRBJ1-3|TRBD1|TRBV19
TGTGCCAGTAGTTTCCTACAGGGGTCCGGAAACACCATATATTTT
CASSFLQGSGNTIYF
>NA|TRBJ2-5|TRBD1|TRBV5-1
TGCGCCAGCAGCTCCGGACAGGAAGGTACCCAGTACTTC
CASSSGQEGTQYF
>NA|TRBJ2-5|NA|TRBV28
TGTGCCAGCACCCTTTCGGGGGCCCAAGAGACCCAGTACTTC
CASTLSGAQETQYF
>NA|TRBJ2-3|NA|TRBV7-6
TGTGCCAGCAGCTTAGCGGGAGCCATAGATACGCAGTATTTT
CASSLAGAIDTQYF
>NA|TRBJ1-5|NA|TRBV6-1
TGTGCCAGCCGTCAGGGTTTTCGCAATCAGCCCCAGCATTTT
CASRQGFRNQPQHF
>once|TRBJ2-2|NA|TRBV11-2
TGTGCCAGCAGCTTAAACACGAACACCGGGGAGCTGTTTTTT
CASSLNTNTGELFF
>once|TRBJ2-5|TRBD1|TRBV2
TGTGCCAGCAGTGGGGACAGTGCCGGGACCCAGTACTTC
CASSGDSAGTQYF
>NA|TRBJ2-3|TRBD1|TRBV6-5
TGTGCCAGCAGCCCGGGACAGGGGGCTTATACGCAGTATTTT
CASSPGQGAYTQYF
>NA|TRBJ2-6|NA|TRBV19
TGTGCCACCAGTATCTGGGGCGCAGCGGCCAACGTCCTGACTTTC
CATSIWGAAANVLTF
>NA|TRBJ2-1|NA|TRBV5-1
TGCGCCAGCAGCTTGGTACCCAATGGAGAGCAGTTCTTC
CASSLVPNGEQFF
>NA|TRBJ1-1|NA|TRBV28
TGTGCCAGCAGTTTGCGACCGAGGACCCAAGCTTTCTTT
CASSLRPRTQAFF
>NA|TRBJ1-1|TRBD1|TRBV18
TGTGCCAGCTCACCTACGGGACAGGGTTACACTGAAGCTTTCTTT
CASSPTGQGYTEAFF
>few|TRBJ2-2|NA|TRBV28
TGTGCGGGACGGGGACTCTTGGGCACCGGGGAGCTGTTTTTT
CAGRGLLGTGELFF
>NA|TRBJ2-7|NA|TRBV7-2
TGTGCCAGCAGCCCTCGACCGGAACAGTCCTACGAGCAGTACTTC
CASSPRPEQSYEQYF
>NA|TRBJ2-1|NA|TRBV5-6
TGTGCCAGCAGCTTGGTCCCCGGGAACAATGAGCAGTTCTTC
CASSLVPGNNEQFF
>NA|TRBJ2-1|NA|TRBV9
TGTGCCAGCAGCGCCCTTTTTGGGGGCAGAAGCGATGAGCAGTTCTTC
CASSALFGGRSDEQFF
>NA|TRBJ1-2|NA|TRBV9
TGTGCCAGCAGCGTAGACGGGGGGCCGGGCTACACCTTC
CASSVDGGPGYTF
>NA|TRBJ1-6|TRBD1|TRBV5-1
TGCGCCAGCAGCCAGGGACAGGGGGAATCACCCCTCCACTTT
CASSQGQGESPLHF
>NA|TRBJ1-3|NA|TRBV21-1
TGTGCCAGCAGCAGACAGATCTCTGGAAACACCATATATTTT
CASSRQISGNTIYF
>NA|TRBJ2-7|TRBD2|TRBV6-5
TGTGCCAGCAGACCGGGACTAGCAAATTCCTACGAGCAGTACTTC
CASRPGLANSYEQYF
>NA|TRBJ2-7|NA|TRBV6-1
TGTGCCAGCAGTGAGGTTTGGGGCTCCTACGAGCAGTACTTC
CASSEVWGSYEQYF
>once|TRBJ2-3|NA|TRBV6-6
TGTGCCAGCAGCGTGACAGGAGGCACAGATACGCAGTATTTT
CASSVTGGTDTQYF
>NA|TRBJ1-1|NA|TRBV7-2
TGTGCCAGCAGTCGGTGGTGGAGGACTGAAGCTTTCTTT
CASSRWWRTEAFF
>NA|TRBJ2-7|TRBD2|TRBV27
TGTGCCAGCAGTTTTGGACTAGCGGGAGGGAGCCACGAGCAGTACTTC
CASSFGLAGGSHEQYF
>NA|TRBJ2-2|NA|TRBV27
TGTGCCAGCAGTTTACAGGGCACCGGGGAGCTGTTTTTT
CASSLQGTGELFF
>NA|TRBJ2-3|NA|TRBV30
TGTGCCTGGTCGCCATTGGGGGGAAGGGCAGATACGCAGTATTTT
CAWSPLGGRADTQYF
>NA|TRBJ2-1|NA|TRBV30
TGTGCCTGGAGTGTAGACACCTACAATGAGCAGTTCTTC
CAWSVDTYNEQFF
>NA|TRBJ1-3|NA|TRBV18
TGTGCCAGCTCACCAAACCCTCTCGGTGGAAACACCATATATTTT
CASSPNPLGGNTIYF
>NA|TRBJ2-3|TRBD2|TRBV5-1
TGCGCCAGCAGCCCAGTGACTAGCGGGTCCAGCACAGATACGCAGTATTTT
CASSPVTSGSSTDTQYF
>NA|TRBJ2-3|TRBD2|TRBV19
TGTGCCAGTAGGACCACTAGCGGGGGTTACCCAGATACGCAGTATTTT
CASRTTSGGYPDTQYF